The 30 T cell receptor beta chains presented below share a single source sample, sequenced in a study of brain T cells in children with intractable seizures. Profiled with immunoSEQ multiplex PCR; TCRdb holds only in-frame clones, not every one. The repertoire includes about 120,000 clones, 94% of them detected once, and 3.8% sits in the top ten. Sequences were derived from peripheral blood, sampled at surgery. The receptor set was obtained from a boy younger than two with hemimegalencephaly and intractable seizures.

This chain joins TRBV11-3 and TRBJ1-2; D is unclear. Trimming cost V 2 bases and J 4 bases, with 11 bases left between them. The germline V gene encodes CDR1 SGHNT and CDR2 YENEEA. The CDR3 spans 14 residues. In DNA form, the CDR3 reads TGTGCCAGCAGCTTAAGGGAGGCTCCCTATGGCTACACCTTC. Amino acids: CASSLREAPYGYTF.

The chain recombines TRBV28 with TRBJ2-7; D is undetermined. Trimming cost V 4 bases and J 4 bases, with 8 bases left between them. Germline V gene data show CDR1 as MDHEN and CDR2 as SYDVKM. The CDR3 sequence is 12 residues long. In DNA, the CDR3 is TGTGCCAGCAGTTCCGCACATTACGAGCAGTACTTC. It codes for CASSSAHYEQYF.

The chain carries TRBV5-1 and TRBJ1-4; 8 positions match TRBD1. The J segment lost 8 bases and the V segment lost 3 bases, leaving 0 bases of the junction unmatched. Germline assignment: CDR1 SGHRS and CDR2 YFSETQ. The CDR3 spans 12 residues. The CDR3 DNA reads as TGCGCCAGCAGCTGGACAGGGGAAAAACTGTTTTTT. Its protein product is CASSWTGEKLFF.

The chain is built from TRBV18 and TRBJ1-5, with D uncertain. CDR1 KGHSH and CDR2 LQKENI come from the germline V gene. The V gene lost 8 bases and the J gene lost 12 bases, with 8 bases spanning the gap. CDR3 length: 9 residues. CDR3 region: CASRPGQHF. DNA for the CDR3: TGTGCCAGCAGACCCGGCCAGCATTTT.

V usage is TRBV4-2 and J usage is TRBJ2-2, with TRBD2 matching over 7 bases. The CDR3 contains 16 residues. Germline V gene sequence: CDR1 LGHNA, CDR2 YNFKEQ. Germline trimming cut 3 bases from V and 0 bases from J; bases unmatched to any gene: 4. CDR3 residues: CASSHSRGANTGELFF. The CDR3 nucleotides are TGTGCCAGCAGCCATTCACGGGGGGCGAACACCGGGGAGCTGTTTTTT.

The chain carries TRBV27 and TRBJ1-2; no definite D call. Trimming removed 8 bases at V and 1 base at J, with 14 bases between. Germline V gene sequence: CDR1 MNHEY, CDR2 SMNVEV (reference sequence). The CDR3 runs 14 residues. CDR3 sequence reads: CASRSEWGNYGYTF. The CDR3 DNA is TGTGCCAGCCGGAGTGAGTGGGGTAACTATGGCTACACCTTC.

This rearrangement joins TRBV28 to TRBJ2-7; 9 nucleotides line up with TRBD1. The CDR3 totals 14 residues. Germline V CDR1 and CDR2: MDHEN, SYDVKM. V lost 5 bases and J lost 1; bases outside the gene matches: 3. CDR3 bases: TGTGCCAGCAGTACAGGGGGCCCTTCCTACGAGCAGTACTTC. This gives the protein CASSTGGPSYEQYF.

The rearrangement joins TRBV18 to TRBJ1-6; D is undetermined. Germline V gene data show CDR1 as KGHSH and CDR2 as LQKENI. Trimming took off 3 bases at V and 0 bases at J, with 6 bases between the two ends. The CDR3 runs 15 residues. CDR3 nucleotides: TGTGCCAGCTCACCCTCAGCCTCCTATAATTCACCCCTCCACTTT. Protein product: CASSPSASYNSPLHF.

The gene calls are TRBV11-2 and TRBJ2-6; D is unresolved. Germline V gene data show CDR1 as SGHAT and CDR2 as FQNNGV. Trimming pared 5 bases from V and 0 bases from J, leaving 17 bases between. The CDR3 extends over 18 amino acids. In nucleotides, the CDR3 is TGTGCCAGCAGCCACCTCATACCCCACTACTCTGGGGCCAACGTCCTGACTTTC. Translation gives CASSHLIPHYSGANVLTF.

This clone showed up just a few times. The chain links TRBV5-3 to TRBJ1-5, with TRBD1 as a possible D gene (5 bases). TRBV5-3 is an ORF; its function is uncertain. CDR3 length: 15 amino acids. Trimming stripped 4 bases from V and 3 bases from J, with 14 bases between. This CDR3 reads CARSMQRDDNQPQHF. The CDR3 DNA is TGTGCCAGAAGCATGCAGCGGGACGACAATCAGCCCCAGCATTTT.

The chain couples TRBV7-2 to TRBJ2-3, with D hard to call. V was clipped by 1 base and J by 0 bases, with 5 bases between them. Germline CDR1 SGHTA, CDR2 FQGNSA. The CDR3 spans 14 residues. The CDR3: CASSLVGSTDTQYF. In DNA form, the CDR3 reads TGTGCCAGCAGCTTAGTGGGGAGCACAGATACGCAGTATTTT.

The V call is TRBV28, the J call TRBJ2-7, with D hard to call. Germline V lookup: CDR1 MDHEN, CDR2 SYDVKM. V was shortened by 4 bases and J by 5 bases, with 9 bases between the two germline ends. The CDR3 is made up of 12 amino acids. CDR3 nucleotide sequence: TGTGCCAGCAGTTCCATTAAGGACGAGCAGTACTTC. Translated, it gives CASSSIKDEQYF.

This clone was recorded only once. This chain joins TRBV9 and TRBJ2-7; the D is unclear. The CDR3 runs to 13 residues. Trimming stripped 3 bases from V and 7 bases from J, with 14 bases between. Germline loops: CDR1 SGDLS, CDR2 YYNGEE. The CDR3 here is CASSGALEGEQYF. In DNA, the CDR3 is TGTGCCAGCAGCGGAGCCTTGGAAGGTGAGCAGTACTTC.

V usage is TRBV2 and J usage is TRBJ1-6, with D perhaps matching TRBD1 (6 bases). Between the trimmed V and J ends, which lost 4 bases and 12 bases, there was a span of 19 bases. Germline V gives CDR1 SNHLY, CDR2 FYNNEI. There are 15 residues in the CDR3. CDR3 DNA: TGTGCCAGCAGTGGGTTTGGGGGCAGCAACGGACCCCTCCACTTT. Translation: CASSGFGGSNGPLHF.

V gene TRBV7-9 combines with J gene TRBJ2-2; 9 bases are shared with TRBD1. V trimming: 5 bases; J trimming: 3 bases; junction bases outside the gene matches: 4. The CDR3 runs to 15 residues. Germline CDR1 reads SEHNR; CDR2 reads FQNEAQ (reference sequence). In DNA, the CDR3 is TGTGCCAGCAGCCTACGGACAGGGGACACCGGGGAGCTGTTTTTT. This encodes CASSLRTGDTGELFF.

The chain has TRBV7-9 and TRBJ2-7, with a weak D call TRBD2 (5 bases). Germline loops: CDR1 SEHNR, CDR2 FQNEAQ (reference sequence). V was clipped by 11 bases and J by 7 bases, with 18 bases between them. The CDR3 length is 12 residues. The CDR3: CASWTGVGEQYF. CDR3 DNA: TGTGCCTCCTGGACCGGGGTAGGGGAGCAGTACTTC.

V gene TRBV29-1 combines with J gene TRBJ2-5, with no clear D. Germline CDR1 is SQVTM and CDR2 is ANQGSEA. The CDR3 is made up of 15 amino acids. V was trimmed by 0 bases and J by 4 bases, leaving 15 bases between them. In DNA form, the CDR3 reads TGCAGCGTTGAAGATCGAAGGTTTTTGAGAGAGACCCAGTACTTC. Translated: CSVEDRRFLRETQYF. Variable domain in full (rest from reference TRBV29-1 and TRBJ2-5): SAVISQKPSRDICQRGTSLTIQCQVDSQVTMMFWYRQQPGQSLTLIATANQGSEATYESGFVIDKFPISRPNLTFSTLTVSNMSPEDSSIYLCSVEDRRFLRETQYFGPGTRLLVL.

The V call is TRBV5-6, the J call TRBJ2-7, with 9 bases that match TRBD1. The trim removed 0 bases at V and 0 bases at J, leaving 10 bases unmatched. Per germline, CDR1 SGHDT and CDR2 YYEEEE. The CDR3 is 18 residues long. Written as DNA, the CDR3 is TGTGCCAGCAGCTTGGACGGGACAGGGAAAGCCTCCTCCTACGAGCAGTACTTC. It translates to CASSLDGTGKASSYEQYF. The variable domain in full, completed from reference TRBV5-6 and TRBJ2-7, reads DAGVTQSPTHLIKTRGQQVTLRCSPKSGHDTVSWYQQALGQGPQFIFQYYEEEERQRGNFPDRFSGHQFPNYSSELNVNALLLGDSALYLCASSLDGTGKASSYEQYFGPGTRLTVT.

This clone was seen a single time. This chain joins TRBV7-5 and TRBJ2-7; the table's D call, TRBD1, was not checked against the DNA. TRBV7-5 is described as a pseudogene. The CDR3 has 16 residues. CDR3 region: CVRSLGSGQGLYEQYF. The CDR3 DNA reads as TGTGTCAGAAGCTTAGGTTCAGGACAGGGGTTATACGAGCAGTACTTC.

This sequence joins TRBV7-9 and TRBJ2-1; tentative D call: TRBD1 (6 bases). V lost 5 bases and J 2 bases, leaving 19 bases between the germline ends. The CDR3 is 17 amino acids. The V gene's germline CDR1 is SEHNR and CDR2 FQNEAQ (reference sequence). CDR3 nucleotides: TGTGCCAGCAGCCCAATGGGGGCCCCACGGGCCTACAATGAGCAGTTCTTC. Protein: CASSPMGAPRAYNEQFF.

This clone was detected once. The chain couples TRBV11-1 to TRBJ2-3; 10 bases map to TRBD2. The CDR3 is 16 residues long. Germline CDR1 and CDR2: SGHAT and FQDESV (reference sequence). The V and J ends lost 5 bases and 0 bases, in that order; junction bases with no gene match: 5. CDR3 in amino acids: CASSPGLATSTDTQYF. The CDR3 DNA reads TGTGCCAGCAGCCCGGGACTAGCGACTAGCACAGATACGCAGTATTTT.

V and J are TRBV7-2 and TRBJ1-1; no reliable D call. This CDR3 contains 14 residues. The V gene's germline CDR1 is SGHTA and CDR2 FQGNSA. V was cut by 5 bases and J by 3 bases, with 13 bases left in between. Here the CDR3 DNA reads TGTGCCAGCAGCCCGAGTGGGGTTGACACTGAAGCTTTCTTT. Translating it yields CASSPSGVDTEAFF.

The rearrangement joins TRBV6-5 to TRBJ2-3, with D uncertain. CDR1 and CDR2 (germline): MNHEY, SVGAGI. CDR3 length equals 11 residues. Trimming pared 6 bases from V and 3 bases from J, leaving 4 bases between. This chain's CDR3 is CASSNTDTQYF. CDR3 DNA sequence: TGTGCCAGCAGCAATACAGATACGCAGTATTTT.

This chain joins TRBV7-9 and TRBJ2-7; no reliable D call. V lost 2 bases, J lost 3 bases, and 5 bases lay in between. Germline V gives CDR1 SEHNR, CDR2 FQNEAQ (reference sequence). The CDR3 covers 12 residues. CDR3: CASSLQNYEQYF. The CDR3, as DNA: TGTGCCAGCAGCTTACAAAACTACGAGCAGTACTTC.

The chain combines TRBV9 with TRBJ1-1, with no clear D. CDR1 and CDR2 (germline): SGDLS, YYNGEE. CDR3 size: 13 residues. The germline V and J ends were trimmed by 3 bases and 4 bases, with 10 bases remaining between them. This CDR3 is CASSGEVGTEAFF. CDR3 nucleotide sequence: TGTGCCAGCAGCGGAGAGGTAGGCACTGAAGCTTTCTTT.

V usage is TRBV18 and J usage is TRBJ2-3, with D possibly matching TRBD2 (5 bases). Per the germline V gene, CDR1 is KGHSH and CDR2 is LQKENI. There are 14 residues in the CDR3. V lost 6 bases and J lost 0, with 10 bases in between. CDR3 residues: CASSRGSSTDTQYF. The CDR3 bases are TGTGCCAGCTCCCGGGGATCCAGCACAGATACGCAGTATTTT.

The rearrangement uses TRBV21-1 and TRBJ2-7; TRBD1, the table's D call, lacks a check against the DNA. TRBV21-1 is designated a pseudogene. The CDR3 is made up of 17 amino acids. CDR3 in DNA: TGTGCCAGCAGCAAGGGGGCCGGCGGGCATAGCTCCTACGAGCAGTACTTC. It translates to CASSKGAGGHSSYEQYF.

The chain couples TRBV15 to TRBJ2-1; perhaps TRBD2 as D (6 bases). Deletions cut 0 bases from V and 11 bases from J, with 14 bases between. Germline V gives CDR1 LNHNV, CDR2 YYDKDF (reference sequence). CDR3 size: 14 residues. Here the CDR3 DNA reads TGTGCCACCAGCAGAGATCTGGGCGGGACCCAGCAGTTCTTC. Translated, it gives CATSRDLGGTQQFF.

This clone was recorded a few times. The chain joins TRBV28 to TRBJ1-5; D might be TRBD1 (5 bases). V was trimmed by 5 bases and J by 4 bases, leaving 18 bases between them. This CDR3 is built from 16 residues. The V gene's germline CDR1 is MDHEN and CDR2 SYDVKM. The CDR3 reads CASSPLWGSWNQPQHF. The CDR3 DNA reads as TGTGCCAGCAGTCCCTTATGGGGGAGCTGGAATCAGCCCCAGCATTTT.

The rearrangement links TRBV10-2 to TRBJ2-2; D is uncertain. V was clipped by 9 bases and J by 0 bases, with 14 bases between them. The CDR3 runs 15 residues. Germline V gene sequence: CDR1 WSHSY, CDR2 SAAADI. CDR3 loop: CASKSLIANTGELFF. The CDR3 bases are TGCGCCAGTAAGAGCCTAATCGCGAACACCGGGGAGCTGTTTTTT.